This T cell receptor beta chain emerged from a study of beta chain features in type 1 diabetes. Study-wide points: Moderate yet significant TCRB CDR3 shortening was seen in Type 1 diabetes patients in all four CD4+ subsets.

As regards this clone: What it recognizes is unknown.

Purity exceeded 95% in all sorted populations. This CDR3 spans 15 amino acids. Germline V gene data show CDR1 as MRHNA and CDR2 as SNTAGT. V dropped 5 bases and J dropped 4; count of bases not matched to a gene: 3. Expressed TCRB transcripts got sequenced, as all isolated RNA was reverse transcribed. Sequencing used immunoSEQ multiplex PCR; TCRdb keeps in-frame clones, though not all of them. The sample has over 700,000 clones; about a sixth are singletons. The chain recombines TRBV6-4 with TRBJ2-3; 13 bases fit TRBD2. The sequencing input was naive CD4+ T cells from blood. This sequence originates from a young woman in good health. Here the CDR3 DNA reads TGTGCCAGCAGTCGACTAGCGGGAGGCCCAGATACGCAGTATTTT. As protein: CASSRLAGGPDTQYF.